This record looks at one T cell receptor beta chain sequence and its context. The naive CD8 fraction comprised CD45RO-negative cells positively selected for CCR7 and excluded terminally differentiated effector memory CD45RA+ cells. The sample belongs to a study of shared clonotypes between healthy human individuals. The CDR3 has 14 residues. CDR1 and CDR2 from the germline V gene are LGHNA and YSLEER. V lost 1 base and J 5 bases, leaving 12 bases between the germline ends. Generated by immunoSEQ multiplex PCR, the TCRdb table keeps only in-frame clones and is missing some. The data show approximately 740,000 clones, about 91% seen once.

This chain uses TRBV4-3 with TRBJ2-7; D is ambiguous. The TCR was taken from a man aged 25 to 40 in good health. Input material: naive CD8+ T cells sorted from blood. Here the CDR3 DNA reads TGCGCCAGCAGCCAAGGCTTCTCACGGGACGAGCAGTACTTC. Translation gives CASSQGFSRDEQYF.